This TCR beta chain is drawn from a study of cytomegalovirus exposure and HLA in healthy donors. V shed 2 bases and J 6 bases; nucleotides not matched to a gene: 8. Germline CDR1 and CDR2: SGHTA and FQGNSA. The CDR3 extends over 16 amino acids. The primer mix had 60 Vbeta and 13 Jbeta primers. The data were produced by immunoSEQ multiplex PCR, yet TCRdb's version contains in-frame clones alone and is incomplete. The sample shows 150,000 to 200,000 clones, around 62% of them seen only once. The sample consisted of PBMCs. This sequence joins TRBV7-2 and TRBJ2-1, with 9 bases that match TRBD1. This receptor was taken from a man aged 35-49 years in good health and CMV-seronegative. The CDR3 DNA reads TGTGCCAGCAGCTTACCCGGGACAGGGTACGGCAATGAGCAGTTCTTC. It is translated as CASSLPGTGYGNEQFF.